This T cell receptor (beta chain) came from a study of cytomegalovirus exposure and HLA in healthy donors. As for the study in general: Of the donors genotyped, several hundred in all, about 80% fell in the Caucasian-associated ancestry cluster. Study-wide points: For cytomegalovirus status, the classifier reportedly gave diagnoses with high specificity and sensitivity. An analysis done earlier found most TCR beta V segments productive about 87% or about 30% of the time. The listing of 150 to 200 TCR beta chains classed them as cytomegalovirus-associated.

In this sample, this clone turned up a few times. Antigen unknown. The CDR3 contains 17 residues. Vbeta (60) and Jbeta (13) primers were used in the PCR. TCRdb's copy holds only in-frame clones and misses some; the assay was immunoSEQ multiplex PCR. The table records 90,000 or so clones, over 55% of them present only once. This chain joins TRBV7-5 and TRBJ1-5; TRBD1 is the table's D call, not checked against the DNA. TRBV7-5 has pseudogene status. This clonotype was obtained from a boy between 10 and 17 years old in good health and CMV-seropositive. Sequencing used PBMCs. Here the CDR3 reads CARSWDRASYSNQPQHF. The CDR3 coding sequence is TGTGCCAGAAGCTGGGACAGGGCTTCTTATAGCAATCAGCCCCAGCATTTT.